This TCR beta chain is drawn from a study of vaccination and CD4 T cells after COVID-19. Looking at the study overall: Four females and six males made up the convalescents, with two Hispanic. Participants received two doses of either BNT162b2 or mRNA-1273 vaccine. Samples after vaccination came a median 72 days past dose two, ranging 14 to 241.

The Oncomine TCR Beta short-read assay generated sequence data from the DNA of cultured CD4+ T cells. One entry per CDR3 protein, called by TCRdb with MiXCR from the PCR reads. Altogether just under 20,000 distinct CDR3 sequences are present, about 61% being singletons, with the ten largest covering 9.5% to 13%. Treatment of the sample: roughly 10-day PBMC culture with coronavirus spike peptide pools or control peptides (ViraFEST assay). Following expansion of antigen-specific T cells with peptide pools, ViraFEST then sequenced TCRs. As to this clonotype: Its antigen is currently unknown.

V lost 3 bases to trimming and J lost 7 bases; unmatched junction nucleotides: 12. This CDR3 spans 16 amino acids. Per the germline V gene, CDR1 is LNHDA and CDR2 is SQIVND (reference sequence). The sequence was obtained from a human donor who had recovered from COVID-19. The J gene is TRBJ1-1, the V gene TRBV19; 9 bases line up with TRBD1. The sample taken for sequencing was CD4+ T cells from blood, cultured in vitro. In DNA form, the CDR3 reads TGTGCCAGTAGTATCGAACCGGGACAGGGTTATGGTGAAGCTTTCTTT. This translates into CASSIEPGQGYGEAFF.